This T cell receptor beta chain came from a study of naive and memory T cell subsets. In its sample, this clonotype was seen many times. V lost 0 bases to trimming and J lost 5 bases, with 11 bases between them. Germline lookup yields CDR1 MDHEN and CDR2 SYDVKM. The CDR3 runs to 15 residues. Ligated cDNA underwent four rounds of PCR with nested alpha and beta constant region primers and SP2. TCRdb re-called the 5' RACE reads with MiXCR, one entry per CDR3 protein. The table has approximately 49,000 distinct CDR3 sequences, approximately 4.8% seen once. An oligonucleotide containing a UMI was ligated to the 3' end of TCR cDNA.

The clonotype originates from a female donor in good health. This rearrangement joins TRBV28 to TRBJ2-1; TRBD2 is a possible D gene (6 bases). The CDR3, as DNA: TGTGCCAGCAGTTTATGGGCCGGAGGGGACAATGAGCAGTTCTTC. Translated, it gives CASSLWAGGDNEQFF.